What follows describes a single T cell receptor (beta chain). This receptor's antigen is unknown. The input lacks base qualities; no much larger clone sits a single base away. Taken from the germline V gene, the CDR1 and CDR2 loops are SGHDN and FVKESK. V is pruned by 4 bases and J by 4 bases, leaving 2 bases of the junction without a gene match. The cysteine opens and the phenylalanine closes a CDR3 of 13 amino acids. The kept DNA is CDR3 alone, 39 bases in frame from the first base. Using the deep immunoSEQ assay, multiplex PCR amplified TCR CDR3 regions from genomic DNA. Genomic DNA extracted from each cell subset was distributed evenly over all wells of several immunoSEQ 96-well plates, and each plate served as one replicate. For sorted subsets, around 0.2 ug of genomic DNA, equivalent to about 30,000 T cell genomes, went into each replicate PCR. Purified libraries were quantified with a Qubit 3.0 fluorometer, sized on a Bioanalyzer 2100, and re-quantified with the KAPA Library Quantification kit. Each immunoSEQ 96-well plate was sequenced on its own single-read 150-cycle Illumina NextSeq 550 flow cell. The original pipeline was this. Because the immunoSEQ output included only junctional sequences and no quality scores, the filtering could not be the same as the filtering used for full-length reads. To assign V/J genes and CDR3, sequences were annotated against IMGT germline references using PyIR, a Python wrapper for IgBLAST v1.9. Reads were filtered out if the reads had weak V/J assignments (E-value above 1e-6), no CDR3, stop codons, out-of-frame junctions, or ambiguous translated residues. A V3J clonotype was defined by an identical inferred V gene, J gene, and CDR3 amino acid sequence. The percentage overlap between two repertoires was calculated by dividing the number of shared unique clonotypes by the size of the smaller repertoire. Three approaches were used to assess repertoire richness: RTK rarefaction, the Chao1 estimator, and Recon v2.1 estimates of unobserved clonotypes. Generation probabilities for all TCRbeta clonotypes obtained by the gDNA method from several donors were computed using OLGA. TCRdb took over this immuneACCESS table, retaining in-frame rearrangements with V and J assigned. Such tables are incomplete; in checked studies, under half of the missing clones stem from an unresolved V gene, and the remainder is unexplained. The V and J calls and clone size were taken over from that table, and D and trimming were inferred from the DNA. This sample gives more than 2 million clones in total; about 94% of them show up just once. More than 1.5% of the sample belongs to the ten largest clones.

CD8 naive samples were CD45RO-negative cells positively selected for CCR7, giving a CD45RA+CCR7+ population that excluded TemRA cells. Healthy HIV-negative adults with no recently reported acute infections or vaccinations were included as donors. Every donor was a Caucasian adult residing in Nashville, Tennessee, USA. Blood was collected by leukapheresis, and PBMCs were isolated by Ficoll-Histopaque density gradient centrifugation and then cryopreserved in liquid nitrogen vapor phase. Purity and quantity of every magnetically sorted T cell population were checked by analytical flow cytometry. From each sorted fraction, genomic DNA was isolated and quantified by UV absorbance on a Nanodrop 2000c. This specimen belongs to a study of shared clonotypes between healthy human individuals (dated by TCRdb to 2018 to 2020). In terms of the full investigation: The cohort included three men and a couple of women between 18 and 49 years of age. Each donor's leukapheresis produced roughly between roughly 0.85 and 9 billion PBMCs. To increase sequencing depth and limit assay-specific biases, different laboratories used diverse techniques to prepare libraries and sequence TCR repertoires. For each donor, CD4 naive and CD4 memory were each given three plates, CD8 naive was given two plates, and CD8 memory was given one plate. Blood TCR repertoires of roughly five healthy adults were deeply sequenced to estimate repertoire size and the extent of clonotype sharing between individuals.

Findings and caveats that apply to the study as a whole: Based on pairwise subsampling, the degree of clonotype sharing among donors was expected to be affected by sequencing depth. Even with the large sequencing depth, rarefaction of the sorted-subset datasets indicated that sequencing was incomplete. Higher generation probabilities were observed for clonotypes shared by all four sorted-subset donors than for non-shared clonotypes. Larger estimated clonotype richness was generally found for naive subsets than for memory subsets. The small number of donors limited the genetic and exposure-history diversity represented. Sampling was limited to blood, and TCR repertoires in tissue likely differ from TCR repertoires in blood. When a few donors were compared, the shared fraction of clonotypes was roughly 4.8% for naive CD4, more than 3% for naive CD8, roughly 2.3% for memory CD4, and around 0.4% for memory CD8.

The sequence derives from a young man in good health. Some clones in this sample may be carry-over from other donors' samples. Material: naive CD8+ T cells from PBMCs. Sample cell subset or site, as interpreted from the label and publication: CD45RA+CCR7+. The sequence joins TRBV14 to TRBJ1-1; 8 central bases correspond to TRBD1. The DNA sequence follows: TGTGCCAGCAGCCGGACAGGGATCACTGAAGCTTTCTTT. Translated, this is CASSRTGITEAFF.